Following are 8 T cell receptor beta chains from one sample sequenced in a study of T-cell reconstitution after alpha-beta-depleted transplantation in children. Unique molecular identifiers were used in preparing the TCRbeta library. TCRdb used MiXCR to reprocess the PCR reads, holding one entry per CDR3 protein. The sample lists under 6,500 distinct CDR3 sequences, more than 15% seen once, with around 12% in the top ten. Sample: PBMCs, mostly from graft donor cells, taken 60 days after TCRalphabeta/CD19-depleted stem cell transplant. These receptors came from a male patient younger than 18 who had a stem cell transplant for acute myeloid leukemia, so the T cells may come from the graft donor.

Judged by abundance, this clonotype is medium-sized. The chain recombines TRBV10-3 with TRBJ2-3; 7 bases line up with TRBD2. Germline V gene sequence: CDR1 ENHRY, CDR2 SYGVKD. The CDR3 covers 16 residues. V gave up 0 bases and J gave up 3 bases; unmatched junction bases: 6. CDR3 protein: CAISESGRGRTDTQYF. The CDR3, as DNA: TGTGCCATCAGTGAGTCAGGTCGCGGGAGAACAGATACGCAGTATTTT.

This clonotype rates as medium-sized. The chain employs TRBV11-2 and TRBJ2-3; TRBD2 matches at 11 bases. Germline V gene sequence: CDR1 SGHAT, CDR2 FQNNGV. The CDR3 runs to 16 residues. J gave up 3 bases and V 5 bases, and 7 bases lay outside the gene matches. Written as DNA, the CDR3 is TGTGCCAGCAGCCGAACCGGGACTAGCGGTACAGATACGCAGTATTTT. Protein product: CASSRTGTSGTDTQYF.

This clonotype rates as medium-sized. The V and J genes are TRBV12-3 or TRBV12-4 and TRBJ1-1; 8 bases map to TRBD1. This CDR3 is built from 15 residues. Unmatched junction bases numbered 7, after V lost 3 bases and J lost 4 bases. CDR3 sequence reads: CASSFITTGVTEAFF. CDR3 coding DNA: TGTGCCAGCAGTTTTATCACGACAGGGGTCACTGAAGCTTTCTTT.

This clonotype is labeled medium-sized. The chain combines TRBV27 with TRBJ2-2; 11 positions match TRBD1. J gave up 5 bases and V 9 bases, and 5 bases lay outside the gene matches. CDR3 length equals 14 residues. Germline V gene sequence: CDR1 MNHEY, CDR2 SMNVEV (reference sequence). CDR3 DNA sequence: TGTGCCAGTGGGGGACAGGGGGTAACCGGGGAGCTGTTTTTT. Its translation is CASGGQGVTGELFF.

This clonotype was counted only a few times. The V gene is TRBV6-5, the J gene TRBJ1-5; D gene unclear. Germline V gene data show CDR1 as MNHEY and CDR2 as SVGAGI. The CDR3 contains 13 residues. V was trimmed by 6 bases and J by 4 bases, leaving 10 bases between them. In nucleotides, the CDR3 is TGTGCCAGCAGGATGGACGGTAATCAGCCCCAGCATTTT. As protein: CASRMDGNQPQHF.

The rearrangement uses TRBV11-3 and TRBJ2-5; TRBD2 matches at 8 bases. V dropped 5 bases and J dropped 4; count of bases not matched to a gene: 9. CDR3 length equals 15 residues. The V gene's germline CDR1 is SGHNT and CDR2 YENEEA. The CDR3 bases are TGTGCCAGCAGCGCTACCGGACTAGCAGGAGAGACCCAGTACTTC. This sequence encodes CASSATGLAGETQYF. The full variable domain, rest sourced from reference TRBV11-3 and TRBJ2-5, is EAGVVQSPRYKIIEKKQPVAFWCNPISGHNTLYWYLQNLGQGPELLIRYENEEAVDDSQLPKDRFSAERLKGVDSTLKIQPAELGDSAVYLCASSATGLAGETQYFGPGTRLLVL.

This clonotype was recorded a few times. The chain combines TRBV9 with TRBJ2-1; tentatively, D is TRBD1 or TRBD2 (5 bases each). Between the trimmed V and J ends, which lost 4 bases and 9 bases, there was a span of 17 bases. The CDR3 is 14 residues long. The germline V gene has CDR1 SGDLS and CDR2 YYNGEE. CDR3 loop: CASSIGTLLGEQFF. Here the CDR3 DNA reads TGTGCCAGCAGCATCGGGACGTTATTGGGTGAGCAGTTCTTC.

This clonotype is categorized as medium-sized. V gene TRBV20-1 combines with J gene TRBJ2-1; the D gene is possibly TRBD2 (6 bases). Trimming shortened V by 0 bases and J by 5 bases, and 14 bases separated the two germline ends. CDR1 is DFQATT and CDR2 is SNEGSKA in the germline V gene (reference sequence). The length of the CDR3 is 15 residues. The CDR3 region is CSARDIQRVDNEQFF. Written as DNA, the CDR3 is TGCAGTGCTAGAGATATCCAGCGGGTTGACAATGAGCAGTTCTTC.